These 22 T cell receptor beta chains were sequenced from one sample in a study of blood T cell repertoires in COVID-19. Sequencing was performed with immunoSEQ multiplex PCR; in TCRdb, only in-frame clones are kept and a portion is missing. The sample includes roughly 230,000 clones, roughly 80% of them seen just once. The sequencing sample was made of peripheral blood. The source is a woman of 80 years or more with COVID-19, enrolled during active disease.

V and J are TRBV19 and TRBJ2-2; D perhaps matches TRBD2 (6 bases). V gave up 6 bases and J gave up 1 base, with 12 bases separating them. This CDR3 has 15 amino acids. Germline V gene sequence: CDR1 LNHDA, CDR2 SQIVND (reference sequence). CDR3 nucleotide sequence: TGTGCCAGTAGAGTCCAGGGACTGAACACCGGGGAGCTGTTTTTT. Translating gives CASRVQGLNTGELFF.

Here the CDR3 DNA reads TGTGCCAGCCTGCTCGCGGGTGTGTATGGCTACACCTTC. Translating gives CASLLAGVYGYTF. This chain connects TRBV2 to TRBJ1-2; D is unresolved. Germline CDR1 is SNHLY and CDR2 is FYNNEI. V was clipped by 8 bases and J by 5 bases, with 15 bases between them. This CDR3 has 13 residues.

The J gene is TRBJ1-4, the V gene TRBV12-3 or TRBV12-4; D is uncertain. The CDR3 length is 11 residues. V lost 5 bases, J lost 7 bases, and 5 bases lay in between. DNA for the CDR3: TGTGCCAGCAGTATCAGTGAAAAACTGTTTTTT. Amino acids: CASSISEKLFF.

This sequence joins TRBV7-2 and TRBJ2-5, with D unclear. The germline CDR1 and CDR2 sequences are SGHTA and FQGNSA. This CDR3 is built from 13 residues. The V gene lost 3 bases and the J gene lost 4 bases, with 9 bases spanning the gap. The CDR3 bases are TGTGCCAGCAGCTTTCGAGGTGCAGAGACCCAGTACTTC. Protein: CASSFRGAETQYF.

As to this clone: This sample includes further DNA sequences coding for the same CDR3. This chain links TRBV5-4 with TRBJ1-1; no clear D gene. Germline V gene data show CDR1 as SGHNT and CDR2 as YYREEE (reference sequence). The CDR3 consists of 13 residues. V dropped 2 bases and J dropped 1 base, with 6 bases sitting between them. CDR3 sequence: CASSFRQNTEAFF. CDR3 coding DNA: TGTGCCAGCAGCTTTAGACAGAACACTGAAGCTTTCTTT.

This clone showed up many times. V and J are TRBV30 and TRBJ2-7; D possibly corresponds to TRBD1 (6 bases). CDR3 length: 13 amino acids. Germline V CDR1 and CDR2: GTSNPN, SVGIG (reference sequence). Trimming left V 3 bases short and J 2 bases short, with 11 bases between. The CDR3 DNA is TGTGCCTGGAGCCTACAGGGAGCCTACGAGCAGTACTTC. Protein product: CAWSLQGAYEQYF.

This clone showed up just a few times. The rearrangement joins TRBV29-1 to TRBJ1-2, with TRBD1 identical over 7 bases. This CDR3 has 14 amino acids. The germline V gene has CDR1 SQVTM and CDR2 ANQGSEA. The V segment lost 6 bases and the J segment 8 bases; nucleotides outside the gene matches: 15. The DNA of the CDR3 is TGCAGCGTGGACAGGAGAGGGACTCCGGGCGGCTACACCTTC. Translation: CSVDRRGTPGGYTF.

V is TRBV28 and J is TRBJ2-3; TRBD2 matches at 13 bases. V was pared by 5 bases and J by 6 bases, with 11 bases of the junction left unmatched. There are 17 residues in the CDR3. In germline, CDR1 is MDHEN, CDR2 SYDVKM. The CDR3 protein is CASSPSLTSGRWDTQYF. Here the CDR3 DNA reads TGTGCCAGCAGTCCAAGCCTGACTAGCGGGAGGTGGGATACGCAGTATTTT.

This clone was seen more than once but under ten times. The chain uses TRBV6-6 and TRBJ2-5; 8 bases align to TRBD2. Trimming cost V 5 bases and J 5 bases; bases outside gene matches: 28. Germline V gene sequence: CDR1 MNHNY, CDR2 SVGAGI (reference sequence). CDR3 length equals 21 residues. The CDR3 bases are TGTGCCAGCAGTCCAAAGGGGCTGGCGGGGGGTTACTTAGGGTTGGTGGAGACCCAGTACTTC. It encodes CASSPKGLAGGYLGLVETQYF.

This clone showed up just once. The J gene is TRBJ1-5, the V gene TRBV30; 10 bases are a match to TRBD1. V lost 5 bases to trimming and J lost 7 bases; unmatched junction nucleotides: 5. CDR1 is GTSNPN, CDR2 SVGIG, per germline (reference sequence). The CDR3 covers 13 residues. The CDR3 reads CAWGGQGGQPQHF. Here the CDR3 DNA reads TGTGCCTGGGGAGGACAGGGGGGACAGCCCCAGCATTTT. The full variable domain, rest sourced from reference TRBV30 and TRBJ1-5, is SQTIHQWPATLVQPVGSPLSLECTVEGTSNPNLYWYRQAAGRGLQLLFYSVGIGQISSEVPQNLSASRPQDRQFILSSKKLLLSDSGFYLCAWGGQGGQPQHFGDGTRLSIL.

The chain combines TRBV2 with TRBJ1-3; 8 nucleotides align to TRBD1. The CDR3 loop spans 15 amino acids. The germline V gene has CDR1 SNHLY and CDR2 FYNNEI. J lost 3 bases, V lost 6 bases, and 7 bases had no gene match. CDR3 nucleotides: TGTGCCAGCAGAGTAACAGGGGGTGGTGGAAACACCATATATTTT. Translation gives CASRVTGGGGNTIYF. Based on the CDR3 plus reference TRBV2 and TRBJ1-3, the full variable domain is EPEVTQTPSHQVTQMGQEVILRCVPISNHLYFYWYRQILGQKVEFLVSFYNNEISEKSEIFDDQFSVERPDGSNFTLKIRSTKLEDSAMYFCASRVTGGGGNTIYFGEGSWLTVV.

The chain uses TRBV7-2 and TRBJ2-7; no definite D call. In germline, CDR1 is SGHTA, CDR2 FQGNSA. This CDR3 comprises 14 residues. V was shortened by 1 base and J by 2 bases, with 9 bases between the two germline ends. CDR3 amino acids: CASSLDGRTYEQYF. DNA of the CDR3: TGTGCCAGCAGCTTAGATGGCAGAACCTACGAGCAGTACTTC.

DNA for the CDR3: TGTGCCAGCAGCCGCGGGGACCTTAGCCAGGAGGGCTACACCTTC. Its protein is CASSRGDLSQEGYTF. The V gene is TRBV5-6, the J gene TRBJ1-2; D possibly corresponds to TRBD1 (5 bases). CDR1 SGHDT and CDR2 YYEEEE come from the germline V gene. V lost 4 bases and J 8 bases, leaving 21 bases between the germline ends. This CDR3 has 15 amino acids. The full variable domain, with the rest looked up from reference TRBV5-6 and TRBJ1-2, is DAGVTQSPTHLIKTRGQQVTLRCSPKSGHDTVSWYQQALGQGPQFIFQYYEEEERQRGNFPDRFSGHQFPNYSSELNVNALLLGDSALYLCASSRGDLSQEGYTFGSGTRLTVV.

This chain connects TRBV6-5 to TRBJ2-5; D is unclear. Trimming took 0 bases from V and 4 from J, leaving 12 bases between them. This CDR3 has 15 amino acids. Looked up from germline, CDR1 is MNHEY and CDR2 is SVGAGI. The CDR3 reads CASSYSTGFGETQYF. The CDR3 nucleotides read TGTGCCAGCAGTTACTCGACCGGGTTCGGAGAGACCCAGTACTTC.

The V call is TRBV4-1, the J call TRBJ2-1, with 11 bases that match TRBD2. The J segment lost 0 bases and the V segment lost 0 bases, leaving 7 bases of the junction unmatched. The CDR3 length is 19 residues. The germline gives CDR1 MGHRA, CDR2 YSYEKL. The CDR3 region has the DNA TGCGCCAGCAGCCAAGAGAGACTAGCGGGGCGTAGCTCCTACAATGAGCAGTTCTTC. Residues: CASSQERLAGRSSYNEQFF.

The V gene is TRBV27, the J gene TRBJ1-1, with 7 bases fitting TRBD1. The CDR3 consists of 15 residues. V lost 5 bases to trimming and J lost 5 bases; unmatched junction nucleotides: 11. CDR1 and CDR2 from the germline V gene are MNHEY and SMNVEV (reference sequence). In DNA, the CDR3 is TGTGCCAGCAGTCTCCGGGGGACAGTCAGAACTGAAGCTTTCTTT. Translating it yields CASSLRGTVRTEAFF.

CDR3 amino acids: CASSYLSSSGANVLTF. The CDR3 coding sequence is TGTGCCAGCAGTTACCTCTCGAGCTCTGGGGCCAACGTCCTGACTTTC. V usage is TRBV6-5 and J usage is TRBJ2-6, with D unclear. V lost 2 bases and J 0 bases, leaving 8 bases between the germline ends. The germline V gene encodes CDR1 MNHEY and CDR2 SVGAGI. The CDR3 is made up of 16 amino acids.

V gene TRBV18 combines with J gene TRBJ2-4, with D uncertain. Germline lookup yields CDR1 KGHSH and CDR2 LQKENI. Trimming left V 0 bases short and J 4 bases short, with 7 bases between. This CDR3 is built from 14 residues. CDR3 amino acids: CASSPPYSKNIQYF. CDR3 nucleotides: TGTGCCAGCTCACCACCGTACAGTAAAAACATTCAGTACTTC.

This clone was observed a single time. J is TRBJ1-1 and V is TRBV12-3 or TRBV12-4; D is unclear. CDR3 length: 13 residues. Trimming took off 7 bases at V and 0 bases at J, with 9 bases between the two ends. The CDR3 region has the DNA TGTGCCAGCACCATACAGATGAACACTGAAGCTTTCTTT. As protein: CASTIQMNTEAFF.

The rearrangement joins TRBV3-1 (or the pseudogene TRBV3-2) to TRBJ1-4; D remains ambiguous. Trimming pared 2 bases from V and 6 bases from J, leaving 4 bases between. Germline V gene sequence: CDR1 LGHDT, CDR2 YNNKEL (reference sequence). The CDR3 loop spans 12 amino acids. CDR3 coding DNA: TGTGCCAGCAGCCAAACGGATGAAAAACTGTTTTTT. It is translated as CASSQTDEKLFF.

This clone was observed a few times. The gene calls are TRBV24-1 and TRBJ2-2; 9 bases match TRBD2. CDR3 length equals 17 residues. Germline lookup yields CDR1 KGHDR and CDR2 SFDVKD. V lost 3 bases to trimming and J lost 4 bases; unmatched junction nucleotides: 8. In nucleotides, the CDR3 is TGTGCCACCAGTGATAGGCGGGGGGGCAGTATCACCGGGGAGCTGTTTTTT. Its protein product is CATSDRRGGSITGELFF.

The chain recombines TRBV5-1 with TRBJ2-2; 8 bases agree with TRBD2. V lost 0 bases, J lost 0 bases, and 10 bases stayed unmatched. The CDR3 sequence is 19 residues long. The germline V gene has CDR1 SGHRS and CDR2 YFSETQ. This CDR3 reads CASSLESSGSFANTGELFF. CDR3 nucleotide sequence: TGCGCCAGCAGCTTGGAGTCTAGCGGGTCTTTCGCGAACACCGGGGAGCTGTTTTTT.